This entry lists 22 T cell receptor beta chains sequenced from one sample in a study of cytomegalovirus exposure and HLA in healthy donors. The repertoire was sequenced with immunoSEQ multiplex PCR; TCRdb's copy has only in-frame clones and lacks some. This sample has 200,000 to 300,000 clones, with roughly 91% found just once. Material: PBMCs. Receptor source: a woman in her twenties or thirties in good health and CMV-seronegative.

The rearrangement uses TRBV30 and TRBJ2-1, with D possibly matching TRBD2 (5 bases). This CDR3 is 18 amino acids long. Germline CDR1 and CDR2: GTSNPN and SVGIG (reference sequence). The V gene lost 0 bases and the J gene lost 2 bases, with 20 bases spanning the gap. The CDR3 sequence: CAWSVSVVGESTYNEQFF. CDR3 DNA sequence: TGTGCCTGGAGTGTATCGGTAGTGGGAGAGAGTACCTACAATGAGCAGTTCTTC.

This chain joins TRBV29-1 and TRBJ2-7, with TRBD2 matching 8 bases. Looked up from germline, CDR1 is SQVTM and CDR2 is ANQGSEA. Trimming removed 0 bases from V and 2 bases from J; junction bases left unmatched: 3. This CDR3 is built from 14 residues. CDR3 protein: CSVEETSGAYEQYF. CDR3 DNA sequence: TGCAGCGTTGAAGAAACTAGCGGAGCCTACGAGCAGTACTTC.

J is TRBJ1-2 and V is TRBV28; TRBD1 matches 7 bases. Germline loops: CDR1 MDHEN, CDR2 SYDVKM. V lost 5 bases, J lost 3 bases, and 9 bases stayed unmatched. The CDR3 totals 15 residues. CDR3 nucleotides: TGTGCCAGCAGTAAATCGACCACAGGGGACTATGGCTACACCTTC. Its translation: CASSKSTTGDYGYTF.

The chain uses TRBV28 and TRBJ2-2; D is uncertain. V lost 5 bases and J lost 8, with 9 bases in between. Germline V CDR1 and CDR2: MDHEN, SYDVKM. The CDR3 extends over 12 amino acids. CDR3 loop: CASSPHLGELFF. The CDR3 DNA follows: TGTGCCAGCAGTCCCCACTTAGGGGAGCTGTTTTTT.

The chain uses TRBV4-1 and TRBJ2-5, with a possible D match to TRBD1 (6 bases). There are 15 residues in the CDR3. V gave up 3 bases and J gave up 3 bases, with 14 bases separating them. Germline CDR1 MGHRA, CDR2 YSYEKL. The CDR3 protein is CASSQTPGQKETQYF. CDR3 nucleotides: TGCGCCAGCAGCCAGACTCCGGGACAAAAAGAGACCCAGTACTTC.

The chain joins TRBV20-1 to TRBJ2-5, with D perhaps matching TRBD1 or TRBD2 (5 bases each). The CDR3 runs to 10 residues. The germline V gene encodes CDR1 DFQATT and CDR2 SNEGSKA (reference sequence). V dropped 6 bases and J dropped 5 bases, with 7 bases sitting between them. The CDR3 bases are TGCAGTGCGGGGACGGAGACCCAGTACTTC. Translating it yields CSAGTETQYF.

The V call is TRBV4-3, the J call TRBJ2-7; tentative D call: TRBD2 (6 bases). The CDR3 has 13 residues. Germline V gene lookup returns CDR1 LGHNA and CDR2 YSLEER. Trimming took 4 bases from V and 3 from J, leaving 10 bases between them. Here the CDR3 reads CASSRETSYEQYF. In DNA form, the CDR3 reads TGCGCCAGCAGCCGAGAGACTAGCTACGAGCAGTACTTC.

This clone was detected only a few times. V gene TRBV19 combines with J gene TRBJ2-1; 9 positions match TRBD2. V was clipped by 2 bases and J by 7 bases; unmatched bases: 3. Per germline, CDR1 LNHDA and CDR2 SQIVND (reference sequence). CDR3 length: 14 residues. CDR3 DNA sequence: TGTGCCAGTAGTATACGGACTAGCGAGAATGAGCAGTTCTTC. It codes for CASSIRTSENEQFF.

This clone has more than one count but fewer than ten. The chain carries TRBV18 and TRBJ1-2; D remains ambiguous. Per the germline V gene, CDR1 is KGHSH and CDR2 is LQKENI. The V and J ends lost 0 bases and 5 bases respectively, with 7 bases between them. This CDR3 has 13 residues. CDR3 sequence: CASSPPGAYGYTF. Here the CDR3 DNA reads TGTGCCAGCTCACCACCAGGAGCATATGGCTACACCTTC.

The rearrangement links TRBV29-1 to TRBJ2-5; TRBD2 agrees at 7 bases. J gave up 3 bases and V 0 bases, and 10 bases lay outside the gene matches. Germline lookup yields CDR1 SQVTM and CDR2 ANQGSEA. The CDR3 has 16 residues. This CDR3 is CSVEDGPTSDEETQYF. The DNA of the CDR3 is TGCAGCGTTGAAGATGGCCCAACTAGCGACGAAGAGACCCAGTACTTC.

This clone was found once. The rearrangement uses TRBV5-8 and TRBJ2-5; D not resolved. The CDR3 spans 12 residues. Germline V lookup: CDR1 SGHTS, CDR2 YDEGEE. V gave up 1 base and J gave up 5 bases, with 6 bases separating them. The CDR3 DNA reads TGTGCCAGCAGCTTGTTACGGGAGACCCAGTACTTC. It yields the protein CASSLLRETQYF.

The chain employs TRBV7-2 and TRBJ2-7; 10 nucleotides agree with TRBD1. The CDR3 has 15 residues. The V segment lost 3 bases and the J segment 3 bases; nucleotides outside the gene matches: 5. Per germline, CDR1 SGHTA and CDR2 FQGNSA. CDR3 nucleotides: TGTGCCAGCAGCTTTGGGACAGGGGCTATCTACGAGCAGTACTTC. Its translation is CASSFGTGAIYEQYF.

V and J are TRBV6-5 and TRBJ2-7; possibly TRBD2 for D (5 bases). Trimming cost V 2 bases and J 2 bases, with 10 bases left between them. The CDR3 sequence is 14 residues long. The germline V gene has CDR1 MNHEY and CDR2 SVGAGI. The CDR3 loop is CASSYMGSAYEQYF. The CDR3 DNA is TGTGCCAGCAGTTACATGGGGAGTGCCTACGAGCAGTACTTC.

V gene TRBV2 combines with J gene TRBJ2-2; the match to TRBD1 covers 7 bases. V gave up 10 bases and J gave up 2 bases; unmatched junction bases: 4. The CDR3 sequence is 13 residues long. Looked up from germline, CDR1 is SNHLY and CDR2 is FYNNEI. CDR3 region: CAKTGPNTGELFF. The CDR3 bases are TGTGCCAAGACAGGGCCCAACACCGGGGAGCTGTTTTTT.

Written as DNA, the CDR3 is TGTGCCATCAGTCCCGGACTAGCGGGAGTGTACGAGCAGTACTTC. Protein product: CAISPGLAGVYEQYF. The genes are TRBV10-3 and TRBJ2-7; 13 bases agree with TRBD2. CDR3 length: 15 residues. After removal of 5 bases from V and 4 bases from J, the junction contained 5 bases not matched to a gene. The germline V gene has CDR1 ENHRY and CDR2 SYGVKD.

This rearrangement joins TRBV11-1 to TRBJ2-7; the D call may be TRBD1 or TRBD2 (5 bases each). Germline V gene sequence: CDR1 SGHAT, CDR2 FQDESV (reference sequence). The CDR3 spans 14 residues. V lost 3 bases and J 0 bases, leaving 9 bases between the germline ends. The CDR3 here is CASSFAGSSYEQYF. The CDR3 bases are TGTGCCAGCAGCTTTGCAGGGAGCTCCTACGAGCAGTACTTC.

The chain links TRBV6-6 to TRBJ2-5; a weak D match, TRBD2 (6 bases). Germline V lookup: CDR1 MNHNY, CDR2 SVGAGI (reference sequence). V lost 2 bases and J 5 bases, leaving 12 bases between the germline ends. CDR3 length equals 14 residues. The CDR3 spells CASSYGDSRETQYF. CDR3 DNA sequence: TGTGCCAGCAGTTACGGGGACTCCAGGGAGACCCAGTACTTC.

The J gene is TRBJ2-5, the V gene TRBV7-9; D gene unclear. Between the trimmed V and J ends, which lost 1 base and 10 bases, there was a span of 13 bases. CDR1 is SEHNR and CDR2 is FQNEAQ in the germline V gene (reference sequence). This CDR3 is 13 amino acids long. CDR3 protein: CASSLGTLGDQYF. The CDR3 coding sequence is TGTGCCAGCAGCTTAGGTACTTTGGGTGACCAGTACTTC.

This CDR3 is CASSLEETQYF. The CDR3 nucleotides are TGTGCCAGCAGCTTGGAAGAGACCCAGTACTTC. The V gene is TRBV5-6, the J gene TRBJ2-5; D unclear. Germline CDR1 is SGHDT and CDR2 is YYEEEE. The CDR3 has 11 residues. V was shortened by 0 bases and J by 3 bases, with 0 bases between the two germline ends. Supplemented by reference TRBV5-6 and TRBJ2-5, the full variable domain reads DAGVTQSPTHLIKTRGQQVTLRCSPKSGHDTVSWYQQALGQGPQFIFQYYEEEERQRGNFPDRFSGHQFPNYSSELNVNALLLGDSALYLCASSLEETQYFGPGTRLLVL.

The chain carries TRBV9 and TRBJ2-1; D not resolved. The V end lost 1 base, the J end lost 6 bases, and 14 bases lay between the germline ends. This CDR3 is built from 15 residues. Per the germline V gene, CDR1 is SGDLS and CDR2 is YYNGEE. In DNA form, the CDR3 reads TGTGCCAGCAGCGTAATCGCAATGGGTGTCAATGAGCAGTTCTTC. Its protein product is CASSVIAMGVNEQFF.

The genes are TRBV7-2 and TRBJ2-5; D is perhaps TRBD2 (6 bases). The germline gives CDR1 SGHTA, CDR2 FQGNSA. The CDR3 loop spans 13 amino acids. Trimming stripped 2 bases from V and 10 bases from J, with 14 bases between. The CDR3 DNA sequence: TGTGCCAGCAGCTTATCTCGACTAGTGATCCAGTACTTC. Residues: CASSLSRLVIQYF.

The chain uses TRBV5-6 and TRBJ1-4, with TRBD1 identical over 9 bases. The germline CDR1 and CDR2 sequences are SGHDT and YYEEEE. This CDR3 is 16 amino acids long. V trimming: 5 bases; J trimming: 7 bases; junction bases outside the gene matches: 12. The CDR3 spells CASSYAIGTGREKLFF. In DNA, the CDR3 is TGTGCCAGCAGTTACGCCATCGGGACAGGGCGTGAAAAACTGTTTTTT.